This TCR beta chain comes out of a study of graft-versus-host responses after intestinal transplantation listed by TCRdb under 2021. For the wider study: Recipients received multivisceral, liver-intestinal, or isolated intestinal transplants. Instead of going to the commercial service, samples from three later patients were sequenced in-house on an Illumina MiSeq and processed with MiXCR. After intestinal transplantation, graft-versus-host and host-versus-graft alloreactive T cell clones were followed in the graft, circulation and bone marrow using bulk TCR-beta CDR3 sequencing. A cohort of 20 to 25 intestinal transplant recipients, including one retransplant, was enrolled, and a few patients lacking pretransplant specimens were excluded. Alloreactive clones were identified by sequencing pre-transplant mixed lymphocyte reaction products and comparing these products with unstimulated pre-transplant donor and recipient T cells. All recipients received anti-thymocyte globulin induction followed by maintenance tacrolimus and steroids for around three years. A peak of at least 4% donor T cells among recipient peripheral blood mononuclear cells was the definition used for donor T cell macrochimerism.

Of note for this clone: Its antigen is not yet known. No much larger clone is present one base from it, and per-base qualities are unavailable.

Libraries were built with the immunoSEQ multiplex PCR assay. For most patients, genomic DNA was subjected to high-throughput TCR-beta CDR3 sequencing by Adaptive Biotechnologies. As for the original processing: TCR sequencing data were retrieved from Adaptive's ImmunoSEQ software for 15 to 20 patients, whereas a few other patients were processed with MiXCR and VDJtools. Because the origin of CDR3 nucleotide sequences shared between donor and recipient could not be assigned, those sequences were removed. Alloreactive clones required at least 2-fold expansion over unstimulated cells and minimum CFSE-low frequency of 0.002% (template counts) or 0.001% (read counts). Clones detected in sequenced pre-transplant spleen, lymph node, or MLR CFSE-low populations of the donor or recipient were defined as mappable. The cumulative frequency of alloreactive clones was calculated as a percentage of all sequences, weighted by copy number. TCRdb obtained this table from immuneACCESS and retained in-frame rearrangements with V and J assigned. These tables miss some clones; where compared with another copy, unresolved V genes account for less than half of the shortfall, and the remainder is unexplained. V, J and clone size are those of that table, while D and trimming were read from the DNA. The sample includes around 92,000 clones, with about 82% observed a single time. Of the sample, under 1.5% falls within the top ten clones.

Broader findings and caveats from the paper: GvH clones turned up in recipient bone marrow, with some appearing earlier in ileal mucosa or blood, a pattern consistent with an intestinal mucosal origin. The relatively low number and heterogeneity of intestinal transplant patients limited the conclusions. In the allografts of patients with donor T cell macrochimerism, GvH to HvG T cell clonal ratios were high. Early after transplant, peak levels of circulating GvH clones were found to be associated with declines in HvG clones.

In the first month after transplant, blood samples were collected up to 4 times, and after that at least monthly when available. V trim: 6 bases; J trim: 6 bases; unmatched bases: 5. Taken from the germline V gene, the CDR1 and CDR2 loops are MDHEN and SYDVKM. The CDR3 starts with the cysteine, ends with the phenylalanine, and has 15 residues. Only the CDR3 region is kept as DNA, spanning 45 bases read in frame from base 1. The sequence was collected from a human patient who received an intestinal transplant, so some T cells may come from the graft donor. Here the chain combines TRBV28 and TRBJ2-1; TRBD2 lines up with 13 middle nucleotides. The starting material was PBMCs, obtained 255 days after intestinal transplant. The CDR3 region: CASSLLAGGLNEQFF. Read as DNA, the sequence is TGTGCCAGCAGCTTACTAGCGGGAGGGCTCAATGAGCAGTTCTTC.